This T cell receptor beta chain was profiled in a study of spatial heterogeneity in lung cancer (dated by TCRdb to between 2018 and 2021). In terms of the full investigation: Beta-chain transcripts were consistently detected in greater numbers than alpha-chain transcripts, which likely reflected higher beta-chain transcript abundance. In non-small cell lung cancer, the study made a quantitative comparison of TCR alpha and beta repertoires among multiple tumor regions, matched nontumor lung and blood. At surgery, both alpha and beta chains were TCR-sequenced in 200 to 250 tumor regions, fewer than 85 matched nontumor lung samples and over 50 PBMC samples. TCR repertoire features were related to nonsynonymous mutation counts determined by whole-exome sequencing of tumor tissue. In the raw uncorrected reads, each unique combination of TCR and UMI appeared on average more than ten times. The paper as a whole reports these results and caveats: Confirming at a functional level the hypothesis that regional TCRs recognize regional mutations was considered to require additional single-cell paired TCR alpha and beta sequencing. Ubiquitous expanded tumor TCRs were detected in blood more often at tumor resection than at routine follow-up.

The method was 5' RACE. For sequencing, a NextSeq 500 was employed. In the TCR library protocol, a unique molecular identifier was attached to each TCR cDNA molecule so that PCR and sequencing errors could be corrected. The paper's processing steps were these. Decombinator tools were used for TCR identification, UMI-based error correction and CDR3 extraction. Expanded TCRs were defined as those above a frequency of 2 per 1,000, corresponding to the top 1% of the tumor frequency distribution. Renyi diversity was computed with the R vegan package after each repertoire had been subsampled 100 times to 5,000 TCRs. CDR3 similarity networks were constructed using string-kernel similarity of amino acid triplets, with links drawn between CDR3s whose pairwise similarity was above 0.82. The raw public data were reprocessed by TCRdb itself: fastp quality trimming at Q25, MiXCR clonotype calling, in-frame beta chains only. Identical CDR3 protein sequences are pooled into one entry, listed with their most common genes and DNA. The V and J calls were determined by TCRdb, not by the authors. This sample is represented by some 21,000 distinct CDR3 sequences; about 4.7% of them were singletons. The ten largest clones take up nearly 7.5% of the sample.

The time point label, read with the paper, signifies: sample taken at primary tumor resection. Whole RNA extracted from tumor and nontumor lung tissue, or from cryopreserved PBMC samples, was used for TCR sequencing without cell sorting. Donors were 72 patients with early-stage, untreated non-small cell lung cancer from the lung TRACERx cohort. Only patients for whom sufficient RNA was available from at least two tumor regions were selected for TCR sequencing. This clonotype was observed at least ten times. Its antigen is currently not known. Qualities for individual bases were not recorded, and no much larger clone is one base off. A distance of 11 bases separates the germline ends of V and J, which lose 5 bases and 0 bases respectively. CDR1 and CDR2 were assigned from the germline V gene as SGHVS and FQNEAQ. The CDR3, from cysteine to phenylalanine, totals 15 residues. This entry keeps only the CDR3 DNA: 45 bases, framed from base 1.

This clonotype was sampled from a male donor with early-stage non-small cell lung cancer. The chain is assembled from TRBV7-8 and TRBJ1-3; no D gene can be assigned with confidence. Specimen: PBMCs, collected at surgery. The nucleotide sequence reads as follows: TGTGCCAGCAGCCTCGCGGGGATCTCTGGAAACACCATATATTTT. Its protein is CASSLAGISGNTIYF.